The subject of this entry is one T cell receptor beta chain. TCRdb's table, derived via immunoSEQ multiplex PCR, lists solely in-frame clones and lacks some. Among tens of thousands of clones listed, approximately 90% were seen once. This sample is part of a study of T cell changes during pregnancy in multiple sclerosis. Trimming pared 3 bases from V and 0 bases from J, leaving 22 bases between. Germline CDR1 is SGHDT and CDR2 is YYEEEE. The CDR3 covers 18 residues. The material sequenced was peripheral blood, taken before pregnancy. The receptor was isolated from a female donor with multiple sclerosis, enrolled in a pregnancy study. This chain links TRBV5-6 with TRBJ2-7, with D perhaps matching TRBD2 (5 bases). The CDR3 loop reads CASSSVGLSGYNSYEQYF. Here the CDR3 DNA reads TGTGCCAGCAGCTCGGTCGGTCTTTCGGGGTACAACTCCTACGAGCAGTACTTC.